Given below is one T cell receptor (beta chain) in context. This clone's antigen is unknown. No qualities accompany the bases; no much larger clone lies one base away. The data stem from a study of blood T cell repertoires in COVID-19 (dated by TCRdb to 2020 to 2022). About the investigation overall: Samples from collaborators originated in the United States, Italy and Spain and spanned both the acute and convalescent phases of COVID-19. The prospective study material was composed of cDNA or gDNA derived from T cells, B-cell-depleted T cells, or PBMCs. The samples were drawn from two sources: the first 160 participants of the ongoing ImmuneRACE study, and fewer than 1,500 subjects contributed by 6 global collaborators. HLA class I and class II types, where available, came from metadata supplied by the sample provider rather than from assay-based typing. The repertoires were released in a freely available public database intended as a resource for research on the immune response to SARS-CoV-2. The dataset comprised deeply sampled blood TCRbeta repertoires from subjects exposed to, actively infected with, or recovered from COVID-19. A de-identified subject ID, COVID-19 status, age in years and sex were almost always included in the sample metadata.

Taken from cysteine to phenylalanine, the CDR3 has 12 residues. Solely the CDR3 DNA is kept, with 36 bases framed from the first base. V loses 0 bases, J loses 6 bases, and the germline ends lie 6 bases apart. The germline V gene (reference sequence) provides CDR1 SGHNT and CDR2 YYREEE. Samples from volunteer blood donors who had recovered from COVID-19 were contributed by a second Seattle source. The collaborating institutions used their own protocols to collect whole blood in K2EDTA tubes. For TCRbeta analysis, collaborator samples were shipped as frozen whole blood, as isolated PBMCs, or as DNA extracted from either sample type. The paper as a whole reports these results and caveats: The amount of clinical and demographic metadata varied by source and participant and was provided uncurated.

TCRbeta CDR3 regions were amplified from genomic DNA by means of the immunoSEQ Assay, a bias-controlled multiplex PCR. Regarding the original processing steps: The number of nucleated cells in each sample was estimated by amplification of reference gene primers within the assay. To quantify the absolute abundance of each unique TCRbeta CDR3 rearrangement, sequence reads were collapsed and filtered. Productive Simpson clonality was computed per sample as the square root of Simpson's diversity index over productive rearrangements. TCRdb mirrors the immuneACCESS table, restricted to in-frame sequences. Some clones are absent from its copies; in checked studies, under half trace to an unresolved V gene, and the reason for the others is unknown. That table is the source of V, J and clone size, and D and trimming were worked out from the DNA. This sample has about 260,000 clones in its table, and 87% of those were observed once. The leading ten clones occupy about 1.6% of the sample.

The TCR was taken from a middle-aged woman who had recovered from COVID-19. Input material: peripheral blood. The chain joins TRBV5-4 to TRBJ1-1; a tentative D call is TRBD1 (5 bases match). The CDR3: CASSLEGSEAFF. Here is the DNA: TGTGCCAGCAGCTTGGAGGGGTCTGAAGCTTTCTTT.